These T cell receptor beta chains were read from a single sample in a study of cytomegalovirus exposure and HLA in healthy donors. Profiling relied on immunoSEQ multiplex PCR, and the TCRdb table lists in-frame clones only, not all of them. Altogether a few hundred thousand clones are present, roughly 90% being singletons, with the ten largest covering 0.65% to 0.95%. The material sequenced was PBMCs. Receptors were obtained from a woman younger than 30 in good health and CMV-seronegative. Each CDR3 is given with its conserved first and last residue. Each record gives: clone size, V gene, D gene, J gene, CDR3 protein, CDR3 DNA. D genes are given only for firm matches. Some rows mark clone size as missing; the rest say once, few, many or name a class of expanded clone.

NA	TRBV30	NA	TRBJ1-2	CAWSVGVPNYGYTF	TGTGCCTGGAGTGTCGGGGTCCCTAACTATGGCTACACCTTC
NA	TRBV6-5	TRBD1	TRBJ1-2	CASSRTGQTSEGYTF	TGTGCCAGCAGTCGTACGGGACAGACCTCTGAGGGCTACACCTTC
NA	TRBV27	NA	TRBJ2-5	CASSLQGRPMKETQYF	TGTGCCAGCAGCCTTCAAGGGAGACCGATGAAAGAGACCCAGTACTTC
once	TRBV14	NA	TRBJ2-7	CASSQGRISSYEQYF	TGTGCCAGCAGCCAAGGCCGTATTAGCTCCTACGAGCAGTACTTC
NA	TRBV28	TRBD1	TRBJ1-1	CASSSLGTGGRFTEAFF	TGTGCCAGCAGTTCTCTCGGGACAGGGGGCAGATTCACTGAAGCTTTCTTT
NA	TRBV7-9	TRBD2	TRBJ2-5	CASSFGTSGQETQYF	TGTGCCAGCAGCTTTGGGACTAGCGGACAAGAGACCCAGTACTTC
NA	TRBV7-6	TRBD2	TRBJ2-1	CASSLRLAGGAGSEQFF	TGTGCCAGCAGCTTACGACTAGCGGGGGGGGCAGGCAGTGAGCAGTTCTTC
NA	TRBV15	NA	TRBJ2-7	CATSRPGTAYEQYF	TGTGCCACCAGCAGACCCGGGACTGCCTACGAGCAGTACTTC
NA	TRBV4-1	TRBD1	TRBJ1-3	CASSTDRGAGNTIYF	TGCGCCAGCAGCACAGACAGGGGGGCTGGAAACACCATATATTTT
once	TRBV27	NA	TRBJ2-7	CASSLSNAASAYEQYF	TGTGCCAGCAGTTTATCGAATGCCGCGAGCGCCTACGAGCAGTACTTC
NA	TRBV7-7	NA	TRBJ2-5	CASSLDNRETQYF	TGTGCCAGCAGCTTAGATAACAGGGAGACCCAGTACTTC
NA	TRBV11-2	TRBD2	TRBJ2-5	CASSLVASGLETQYF	TGTGCCAGCAGCTTAGTGGCTAGCGGGCTCGAGACCCAGTACTTC
NA	TRBV29-1	TRBD1	TRBJ1-1	CSAETGGGGNTEAFF	TGCAGCGCGGAAACAGGGGGGGGAGGAAACACTGAAGCTTTCTTT
NA	TRBV28	NA	TRBJ1-5	CASSPGLNQPQHF	TGTGCCAGCAGTCCTGGCCTCAATCAGCCCCAGCATTTT
NA	TRBV28	TRBD1	TRBJ2-3	CASSLQGAEDTQYF	TGTGCCAGCAGTCTACAGGGGGCTGAGGATACGCAGTATTTT
NA	TRBV29-1	NA	TRBJ1-2	CSVELYGYTF	TGCAGCGTCGAGCTCTATGGCTACACCTTC
NA	TRBV28	NA	TRBJ2-6	CASSFSGTGANVLTF	TGTGCCAGCAGTTTTTCGGGGACTGGGGCCAACGTCCTGACTTTC
NA	TRBV6-5	NA	TRBJ1-5	CASSYDVGAGQPQHF	TGTGCCAGCAGTTACGATGTGGGGGCAGGGCAGCCCCAGCATTTT
NA	TRBV6-1	TRBD1	TRBJ1-2	CASSATGGGYGYTF	TGTGCCAGCAGCGCCACAGGGGGTGGCTATGGCTACACCTTC
NA	TRBV7-8	NA	TRBJ2-7	CASSAQSRVSYEQYF	TGTGCCAGCAGCGCCCAGAGCCGGGTATCCTACGAGCAGTACTTC
NA	TRBV27	TRBD1	TRBJ1-2	CASSPSTGAAYGYTF	TGTGCCAGCAGTCCTTCCACAGGGGCGGCCTATGGCTACACCTTC
NA	TRBV7-6	TRBD1	TRBJ2-1	CASSVAPGQYNEQFF	TGTGCCAGCAGCGTGGCCCCGGGACAGTACAATGAGCAGTTCTTC
NA	TRBV6-1	NA	TRBJ2-2	CASSEAAGNTGELFF	TGTGCCAGCAGTGAAGCGGCGGGTAACACCGGGGAGCTGTTTTTT
NA	TRBV7-9	TRBD1	TRBJ1-1	CASSLRQGGTEAFF	TGTGCCAGCAGCCTCCGACAGGGAGGCACTGAAGCTTTCTTT
NA	TRBV2	TRBD1	TRBJ1-6	CASSDEGAGSPLHF	TGTGCCAGCAGTGATGAGGGGGCGGGTTCACCCCTCCACTTT
once	TRBV28	TRBD1	TRBJ2-7	CASSKTGTGYYEQYF	TGTGCCAGCAGTAAAACCGGGACAGGGTACTACGAGCAGTACTTC
NA	TRBV5-6	NA	TRBJ2-7	CASSLPGIEQYF	TGTGCCAGCAGCTTGCCGGGGATCGAGCAGTACTTC
NA	TRBV29-1	TRBD1	TRBJ2-1	CSVERGRTGGREQFF	TGCAGCGTTGAGAGGGGGAGGACAGGGGGCCGTGAGCAGTTCTTC
few	TRBV19	NA	TRBJ1-1	CASSIGYTAPGGTEAFF	TGTGCCAGTAGCATAGGGTACACAGCACCGGGAGGCACTGAAGCTTTCTTT
NA	TRBV5-1	TRBD2	TRBJ2-7	CASSLDGSGIYEQYF	TGCGCCAGCAGCCTGGACGGTAGCGGGATCTACGAGCAGTACTTC
NA	TRBV30	NA	TRBJ2-7	CAWRGGVYEQYF	TGTGCCTGGAGAGGGGGGGTCTACGAGCAGTACTTC
few	TRBV2	NA	TRBJ1-2	CATYPGRGDGYTF	TGTGCCACCTACCCGGGACGGGGGGATGGCTACACCTTC
NA	TRBV11-2	NA	TRBJ2-5	CASSLPGLNPRETQYF	TGTGCCAGCAGCTTACCGGGACTTAACCCTCGGGAGACCCAGTACTTC
NA	TRBV9	NA	TRBJ1-1	CASSAPTGIRTEAFF	TGTGCCAGCAGCGCCCCGACGGGGATACGGACTGAAGCTTTCTTT
once	TRBV5-1	TRBD2	TRBJ2-1	CASSPPSGGTYNEQFF	TGCGCCAGCAGCCCTCCTAGCGGGGGGACCTACAATGAGCAGTTCTTC
NA	TRBV10-1	NA	TRBJ2-1	CASSVLGAGYNEQFF	TGCGCCAGCAGTGTTTTGGGGGCCGGATACAATGAGCAGTTCTTC
NA	TRBV11-2	TRBD1	TRBJ1-2	CASSLDTGARGYTF	TGTGCCAGCAGCTTAGATACAGGGGCCCGGGGCTACACCTTC
once	TRBV28	NA	TRBJ1-4	CASSSPSGTNEKLFF	TGTGCCAGCAGCTCCCCTTCAGGAACTAATGAAAAACTGTTTTTT
NA	TRBV7-9	TRBD1	TRBJ1-5	CASSLVPRGQGNQPQHF	TGTGCCAGCAGCTTAGTTCCGAGGGGACAGGGAAATCAGCCCCAGCATTTT
few	TRBV15	TRBD1	TRBJ2-4	CATSRDSATHGTGPLSDIQYF	TGTGCCACCAGCAGAGATTCCGCTACCCATGGGACAGGGCCCCTTTCGGACATTCAGTACTTC
NA	TRBV9	TRBD1	TRBJ2-1	CASSARTGGDEQFF	TGTGCCAGCAGCGCCCGGACAGGGGGCGATGAGCAGTTCTTC
NA	TRBV10-3	NA	TRBJ1-2	CAISGGGDYGYTF	TGTGCCATCAGTGGTGGGGGCGACTATGGCTACACCTTC
NA	TRBV18	NA	TRBJ2-2	CASSSETLPTGELFF	TGTGCCAGCTCATCTGAGACTTTACCCACCGGGGAGCTGTTTTTT
NA	TRBV6-1	NA	TRBJ1-1	CASSEDDAAPGSTEAFF	TGTGCCAGCAGTGAAGACGACGCAGCGCCGGGTAGCACTGAAGCTTTCTTT
NA	TRBV27	TRBD2	TRBJ2-5	CASSSPTGTRPGTQYF	TGTGCCAGCAGTTCCCCGACCGGGACTAGGCCGGGGACCCAGTACTTC
NA	TRBV27	TRBD1	TRBJ1-2	CASSLTGRGAYGYTF	TGTGCCAGCAGTTTAACCGGCAGGGGGGCCTATGGCTACACCTTC
NA	TRBV28	TRBD1	TRBJ1-5	CASSPRDREGQPQHF	TGTGCCAGCAGCCCCCGGGACAGGGAAGGTCAGCCCCAGCATTTT
NA	TRBV27	NA	TRBJ2-1	CASGRSSYNEQFF	TGTGCCAGCGGGAGGAGCTCCTACAATGAGCAGTTCTTC
NA	TRBV5-1	NA	TRBJ1-1	CASSLDTSWGGGEAFF	TGCGCCAGCAGCTTGGACACCAGTTGGGGAGGGGGTGAAGCTTTCTTT
few	TRBV18	TRBD1	TRBJ1-5	CASPCSTGDGPQHF	TGTGCCAGCCCGTGCTCGACAGGGGACGGGCCCCAGCATTTT
NA	TRBV5-1	TRBD2	TRBJ2-1	CASSVAGGSYNEQFF	TGCGCCAGCAGCGTAGCGGGAGGCTCCTACAATGAGCAGTTCTTC
once	TRBV7-9	NA	TRBJ2-7	CASSFSGTYEQYF	TGTGCCAGCAGCTTCTCAGGTACCTACGAGCAGTACTTC
NA	TRBV19	TRBD1	TRBJ1-5	CASSIVFGTGGNQPQHF	TGTGCCAGTAGTATAGTCTTCGGGACAGGGGGAAATCAGCCCCAGCATTTT
NA	TRBV27	TRBD2	TRBJ2-7	CASSPYPGTSGREQYF	TGTGCCAGCAGTCCTTATCCCGGGACTAGCGGGAGAGAGCAGTACTTC
once	TRBV9	NA	TRBJ2-7	CASSEKDRNYEQYF	TGTGCCAGCAGCGAAAAGGACAGAAACTACGAGCAGTACTTC
NA	TRBV27	TRBD2	TRBJ2-1	CASSYGGGPYEQFF	TGTGCCAGCAGCTACGGGGGAGGGCCCTATGAGCAGTTCTTC
NA	TRBV19	NA	TRBJ2-7	CASSIGNYEQYF	TGTGCCAGTAGTATCGGGAACTACGAGCAGTACTTC
once	TRBV4-1	TRBD2	TRBJ2-5	CASSQGLEREFMDQETQYF	TGCGCCAGCAGCCAAGGATTAGAGCGGGAGTTTATGGACCAAGAGACCCAGTACTTC
NA	TRBV5-1	TRBD2	TRBJ2-1	CASSLAAGLAGGNEQFF	TGCGCCAGCAGCTTGGCAGCAGGACTAGCGGGGGGTAATGAGCAGTTCTTC
once	TRBV18	TRBD1	TRBJ2-7	CASSDRGPTYEQYF	TGTGCCAGCTCAGACAGGGGGCCCACCTACGAGCAGTACTTC